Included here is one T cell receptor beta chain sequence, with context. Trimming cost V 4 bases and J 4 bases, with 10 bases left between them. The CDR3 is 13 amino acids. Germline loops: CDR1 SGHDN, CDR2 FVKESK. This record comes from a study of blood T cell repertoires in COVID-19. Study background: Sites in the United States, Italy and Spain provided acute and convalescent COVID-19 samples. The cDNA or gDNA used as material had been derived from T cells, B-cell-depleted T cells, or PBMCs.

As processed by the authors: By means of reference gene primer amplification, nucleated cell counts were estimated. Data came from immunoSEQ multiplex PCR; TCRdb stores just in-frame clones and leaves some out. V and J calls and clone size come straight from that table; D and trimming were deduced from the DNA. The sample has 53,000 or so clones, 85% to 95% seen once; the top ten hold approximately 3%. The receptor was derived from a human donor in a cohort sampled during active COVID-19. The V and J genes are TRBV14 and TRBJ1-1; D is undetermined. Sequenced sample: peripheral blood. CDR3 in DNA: TGTGCCAGCAGCCGCGGGATTTTCACTGAAGCTTTCTTT. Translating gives CASSRGIFTEAFF. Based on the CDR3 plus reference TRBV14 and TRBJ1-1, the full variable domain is EAGVTQFPSHSVIEKGQTVTLRCDPISGHDNLYWYRRVMGKEIKFLLHFVKESKQDESGMPNNRFLAERTGGTYSTLKVQPAELEDSGVYFCASSRGIFTEAFFGQGTRLTVV.